This T cell receptor (beta chain) appears in the sequencing data of a study of blood T cell repertoires in COVID-19. Study information: From T cells, B-cell-depleted T cells, or PBMCs came the material, which was cDNA or gDNA.

Seattle researchers signed up patients amid active infection and tracked them longitudinally. The CDR3 is made up of 15 amino acids. CDR1 and CDR2 (germline): SGHNT, YENEEA. V gave up 5 bases and J gave up 4 bases; unmatched junction bases: 3. As handled by the study authors: How many nucleated cells were present was estimated from reference gene primer amplification. The data were produced by immunoSEQ multiplex PCR, yet TCRdb's version contains in-frame clones alone and is incomplete. V, J and clone size are those of that table, while D and trimming were read from the DNA. The sample carries fewer than 300,000 clones, less than 90% recorded once.

The chain has TRBV11-3 and TRBJ2-1, with TRBD2 matching over 12 bases. This receptor was taken from a woman in her thirties with COVID-19, enrolled during active disease. Sequenced material: peripheral blood. This CDR3 reads CASSPGTSGYNEQFF. CDR3 sequence (DNA): TGTGCCAGCAGCCCGGGGACTAGCGGGTACAATGAGCAGTTCTTC.